This is a list of T cell receptor beta chains from one sample in a study of blood T cell repertoires in COVID-19. Produced via immunoSEQ multiplex PCR; TCRdb's table is partial and in-frame only. The data contain about 100,000 clones, about 85% of them singletons. The sequencing input was peripheral blood. Receptors were obtained from a man aged 50 or older with active or convalescent COVID-19. The CDR3 runs from the conserved cysteine through the conserved F or W. Each record gives: clone size, D gene, V gene, J gene, CDR3 protein, CDR3 DNA. The D gene is left open where the match is weak. Clone size is not always given. Where it is, it says once, few, many or a class for expanded clones.

size: few
D: TRBD1
V: TRBV5-1
J: TRBJ2-7
CDR3: CASSLGTGFSYEQYF
DNA: TGCGCCAGCAGCTTGGGGACAGGTTTCTCCTACGAGCAGTACTTC

size: once
D: TRBD1
V: TRBV10-3
J: TRBJ2-7
CDR3: CAISAPGQGAYEQYF
DNA: TGTGCCATCAGTGCGCCGGGACAGGGGGCTTACGAGCAGTACTTC

size: NA
D: TRBD1
V: TRBV9
J: TRBJ2-5
CDR3: CASSVDRGRETQYF
DNA: TGTGCCAGCAGCGTGGACAGGGGGCGGGAGACCCAGTACTTC

size: NA
D: NA
V: TRBV24-1
J: TRBJ1-2
CDR3: CATSDVQGYGYTF
DNA: TGTGCCACCAGTGACGTCCAGGGGTATGGCTACACCTTC

size: NA
D: NA
V: TRBV10-3
J: TRBJ1-2
CDR3: CAISESTAEGNYGYTF
DNA: TGTGCCATCAGTGAGTCGACGGCCGAGGGTAACTATGGCTACACCTTC

size: NA
D: NA
V: TRBV19
J: TRBJ1-1
CDR3: CASSIRQVDTEAFF
DNA: TGTGCCAGTAGTATCAGGCAGGTGGACACTGAAGCTTTCTTT

size: NA
D: NA
V: TRBV7-9
J: TRBJ1-4
CDR3: CASSLFFGGELFF
DNA: TGTGCCAGCAGCTTATTTTTTGGAGGGGAACTGTTTTTT

size: NA
D: NA
V: TRBV30
J: TRBJ2-7
CDR3: CAWTRDNRYEQYF
DNA: TGTGCCTGGACCCGGGACAACCGATACGAGCAGTACTTC

size: NA
D: NA
V: TRBV2
J: TRBJ1-1
CDR3: CASKNSMNTEAFF
DNA: TGTGCCAGCAAGAACAGCATGAACACTGAAGCTTTCTTT

size: once
D: NA
V: TRBV19
J: TRBJ2-3
CDR3: CASSPQGHSTDTQYF
DNA: TGTGCCAGTAGTCCCCAGGGACACTCCACAGATACGCAGTATTTT

size: NA
D: NA
V: TRBV20-1
J: TRBJ2-7
CDR3: CSAREGEEQYF
DNA: TGCAGTGCTAGAGAAGGGGAAGAGCAGTACTTC

size: NA
D: TRBD1
V: TRBV24-1
J: TRBJ2-6
CDR3: CATSELTGTGDNVLTF
DNA: TGTGCCACCAGTGAGTTAACCGGGACAGGGGACAACGTCCTGACTTTC

size: NA
D: NA
V: TRBV23-1
J: TRBJ1-5
CDR3: CAATPTPALLGNQPQHF
DNA: TGCGCCGCGACCCCCACACCGGCGCTACTAGGCAATCAGCCCCAGCATTTT

size: NA
D: TRBD2
V: TRBV3-1/TRBV3-2
J: TRBJ2-5
CDR3: CASSRAGTSGAQETQYF
DNA: TGTGCCAGCAGCCGAGCCGGGACTAGCGGGGCCCAAGAGACCCAGTACTTC

size: NA
D: TRBD1
V: TRBV5-4
J: TRBJ2-7
CDR3: CASSLTGGPEEQYF
DNA: TGTGCCAGCAGTCTGACAGGGGGCCCGGAAGAGCAGTACTTC

size: NA
D: TRBD2
V: TRBV5-1
J: TRBJ2-5
CDR3: CASSHGGGVETQYF
DNA: TGCGCCAGCAGCCATGGCGGGGGAGTGGAGACCCAGTACTTC

size: NA
D: NA
V: TRBV11-3
J: TRBJ1-5
CDR3: CASPASGLGSNQPQHF
DNA: TGTGCCAGCCCTGCGTCGGGGTTAGGAAGCAATCAGCCCCAGCATTTT

size: NA
D: NA
V: TRBV12-2
J: TRBJ1-5
CDR3: CASRLGEQPQHF
DNA: TGTGCAAGTCGCTTAGGTGAGCAGCCCCAGCATTTT

size: NA
D: TRBD1
V: TRBV30
J: TRBJ1-2
CDR3: CAYRGRGTGYTF
DNA: TGTGCATACAGGGGGCGTGGTACTGGCTACACCTTC

size: NA
D: TRBD2
V: TRBV3-1/TRBV3-2
J: TRBJ2-7
CDR3: CASSQDPSGISYEQYF
DNA: TGTGCCAGCAGCCAAGACCCTAGCGGGATCTCCTACGAGCAGTACTTC

size: NA
D: TRBD1
V: TRBV2
J: TRBJ2-7
CDR3: CASNGQGLGEQYF
DNA: TGTGCCAGCAACGGACAGGGACTGGGCGAGCAGTACTTC

size: once
D: TRBD2
V: TRBV24-1
J: TRBJ2-1
CDR3: CATRGTSGEQFF
DNA: TGTGCCACCAGAGGGACTAGCGGAGAGCAGTTCTTC

size: NA
D: NA
V: TRBV18
J: TRBJ1-1
CDR3: CASSPAGRAEAFF
DNA: TGTGCCAGCTCACCTGCAGGGAGGGCTGAAGCTTTCTTT

size: NA
D: NA
V: TRBV5-8
J: TRBJ2-7
CDR3: CASSLVIGNEQYF
DNA: TGTGCCAGCAGCTTGGTGATCGGGAACGAGCAGTACTTC

size: few
D: TRBD2
V: TRBV10-1
J: TRBJ2-1
CDR3: CASSETSGPSYNEQFF
DNA: TGCGCCAGCAGTGAGACTAGCGGGCCCTCCTACAATGAGCAGTTCTTC

size: NA
D: NA
V: TRBV18
J: TRBJ2-5
CDR3: CASSPSRQETQYF
DNA: TGTGCCAGCTCACCGTCACGGCAAGAGACCCAGTACTTC

size: NA
D: TRBD1
V: TRBV5-1
J: TRBJ2-5
CDR3: CASSLALGTEQETQYF
DNA: TGCGCCAGCAGCTTGGCCCTCGGGACAGAACAAGAGACCCAGTACTTC

size: NA
D: TRBD1
V: TRBV5-1
J: TRBJ2-5
CDR3: CASSPMTGQETQYF
DNA: TGCGCCAGCAGCCCGATGACAGGGCAAGAGACCCAGTACTTC

size: NA
D: TRBD1
V: TRBV27
J: TRBJ2-7
CDR3: CASSLPPRRTGSYEQYF
DNA: TGTGCCAGCAGTTTACCGCCTAGAAGGACAGGCTCCTACGAGCAGTACTTC

size: NA
D: TRBD1
V: TRBV9
J: TRBJ1-2
CDR3: CASSVGTDVNYGYTF
DNA: TGTGCCAGCAGCGTTGGGACAGACGTTAACTATGGCTACACCTTC

size: NA
D: TRBD1
V: TRBV6-6
J: TRBJ1-4
CDR3: CASSDRQGGNEKLFF
DNA: TGTGCCAGCAGTGACAGACAGGGAGGTAATGAAAAACTGTTTTTT

size: NA
D: TRBD2
V: TRBV5-1
J: TRBJ2-3
CDR3: CASSLGTSGDTDTQYF
DNA: TGCGCCAGCAGCCTGGGGACTAGCGGGGACACAGATACGCAGTATTTT

size: NA
D: NA
V: TRBV28
J: TRBJ1-1
CDR3: CASSPSWGQLNTEAFF
DNA: TGTGCCAGCAGTCCTTCATGGGGGCAGCTGAACACTGAAGCTTTCTTT

size: NA
D: NA
V: TRBV13
J: TRBJ2-2
CDR3: CASGPRVTGELFF
DNA: TGTGCCAGCGGGCCCAGGGTCACCGGGGAGCTGTTTTTT

size: NA
D: NA
V: TRBV12-3/TRBV12-4
J: TRBJ1-6
CDR3: CASSSQFNSPLHF
DNA: TGTGCCAGCAGTTCCCAGTTCAATTCACCCCTCCACTTT

size: NA
D: NA
V: TRBV29-1
J: TRBJ2-5
CDR3: CSVEENHSWETQYF
DNA: TGCAGCGTTGAAGAAAATCACAGCTGGGAGACCCAGTACTTC

size: NA
D: TRBD2
V: TRBV7-4
J: TRBJ2-7
CDR3: CASSLIGSGAGVRGRRAYEQYF
DNA: TGTGCCAGCAGCTTAATTGGTAGTGGGGCGGGAGTAAGAGGACGGCGGGCCTACGAGCAGTACTTC

size: NA
D: NA
V: TRBV3-1/TRBV3-2
J: TRBJ2-7
CDR3: CASSQPPGAEQYF
DNA: TGTGCCAGCAGCCAGCCCCCAGGGGCCGAGCAGTACTTC

size: NA
D: NA
V: TRBV19
J: TRBJ1-5
CDR3: CASTLTADQPQHF
DNA: TGTGCCAGTACCTTGACAGCCGATCAGCCCCAGCATTTT

size: NA
D: NA
V: TRBV7-7
J: TRBJ2-2
CDR3: CASSLDSNTGELFF
DNA: TGTGCTAGCAGCTTGGACAGCAACACCGGGGAGCTGTTTTTT

size: few
D: TRBD1
V: TRBV19
J: TRBJ2-5
CDR3: CASSFRDRETQYF
DNA: TGTGCCAGTAGTTTCCGGGACAGAGAGACCCAGTACTTC

size: NA
D: TRBD1
V: TRBV5-1
J: TRBJ1-1
CDR3: CASSLYPRDRGLGTEAFF
DNA: TGCGCCAGCAGCTTGTATCCCCGGGACAGGGGGCTTGGCACTGAAGCTTTCTTT

size: NA
D: TRBD1
V: TRBV6-5
J: TRBJ2-7
CDR3: CASSTQGAGTYEQYF
DNA: TGTGCCAGCAGTACCCAGGGGGCCGGAACCTACGAGCAGTACTTC

size: NA
D: NA
V: TRBV5-1
J: TRBJ1-5
CDR3: CASSLDSPKPQHF
DNA: TGCGCCAGCAGCTTGGACAGTCCGAAGCCCCAGCATTTT

size: NA
D: NA
V: TRBV6-5
J: TRBJ1-1
CDR3: CASSQTGNTEAFF
DNA: TGTGCCAGCAGTCAAACTGGTAACACTGAAGCTTTCTTT

size: NA
D: NA
V: TRBV2
J: TRBJ2-3
CDR3: CASMQYSTDTQYF
DNA: TGTGCCAGCATGCAGTATAGCACAGATACGCAGTATTTT

size: NA
D: NA
V: TRBV6-5
J: TRBJ1-3
CDR3: CASSYVFSGNTIYF
DNA: TGTGCCAGCAGTTACGTATTCTCTGGAAACACCATATATTTT

size: NA
D: NA
V: TRBV4-1
J: TRBJ1-6
CDR3: CASSQESNSPLHF
DNA: TGCGCCAGCAGCCAAGAATCAAATTCACCCCTCCACTTT

size: NA
D: TRBD2
V: TRBV19
J: TRBJ2-5
CDR3: CASSTILTSGEETQYF
DNA: TGTGCCAGTAGTACGATACTGACTAGCGGGGAAGAGACCCAGTACTTC

size: NA
D: NA
V: TRBV2
J: TRBJ1-2
CDR3: CASRLTGSEYGYTF
DNA: TGTGCCAGCAGGCTAACAGGGTCAGAGTATGGCTACACCTTC

size: NA
D: TRBD2
V: TRBV30
J: TRBJ2-1
CDR3: CAWSVGLADNEQFF
DNA: TGTGCCTGGAGTGTCGGTCTAGCGGATAATGAGCAGTTCTTC

size: once
D: TRBD1
V: TRBV6-5
J: TRBJ1-3
CDR3: CASSRDRVGNTIYF
DNA: TGTGCCAGCAGCCGAGACAGGGTTGGAAACACCATATATTTT

size: NA
D: NA
V: TRBV21-1
J: TRBJ1-5
CDR3: CASSTLGQLLGNQPQHF
DNA: TGTGCCAGCAGCACCCTTGGACAGCTTTTGGGCAATCAGCCCCAGCATTTT

size: NA
D: NA
V: TRBV18
J: TRBJ2-5
CDR3: CASSPQLQQGFQETQYF
DNA: TGTGCCAGCTCACCTCAACTTCAACAGGGTTTCCAAGAGACCCAGTACTTC

size: few
D: TRBD1
V: TRBV5-4
J: TRBJ1-2
CDR3: CASSQGTGANYGYTF
DNA: TGTGCCAGCAGCCAAGGGACAGGGGCGAACTATGGCTACACCTTC

size: NA
D: NA
V: TRBV11-2
J: TRBJ2-7
CDR3: CASASIYEQYF
DNA: TGTGCCTCAGCGTCTATCTACGAGCAGTACTTC

size: NA
D: NA
V: TRBV5-1
J: TRBJ2-5
CDR3: CASRRAGQSQETQYF
DNA: TGCGCCAGCAGGCGTGCAGGACAGAGCCAAGAGACCCAGTACTTC

size: NA
D: NA
V: TRBV9
J: TRBJ1-2
CDR3: CASSVGGGEGYTF
DNA: TGTGCCAGCAGCGTAGGGGGAGGGGAAGGCTACACCTTC

size: NA
D: NA
V: TRBV20-1
J: TRBJ2-2
CDR3: CSATGPGELFF
DNA: TGCAGTGCTACAGGGCCCGGGGAGCTGTTTTTT